The 21 T cell receptor beta chains below were found in one sample sequenced in a study of CD8+CD57+ T cells in acquired aplastic anemia. Patients chosen for sequencing had shown CD8+CD57+ cell expansion by flow cytometry. Genomic DNA served as template for TCR beta VDJ and CDR3 profiling. TCRdb called the reads again in MiXCR, with one record for every CDR3 protein. Among around 180,000 distinct CDR3 sequences, about 50% were seen once, and the ten largest hold 10% to 15%. The material sequenced was sorted CD4+, CD8+, or CD8+CD57+ T cells (not recorded which) from PBMCs. These receptors came from a human donor with aplastic anemia.

The V gene is TRBV7-2, the J gene TRBJ2-7; 10 bases agree with TRBD2. With 5 bases clipped from V and 4 bases from J, the junction kept 8 bases outside the gene matches. CDR1 and CDR2 (germline): SGHTA, FQGNSA. CDR3 length: 15 residues. The CDR3 coding sequence is TGTGCCAGCAGCGTTTTGCCTAGCGGGGGATACGAGCAGTACTTC. Translated, it gives CASSVLPSGGYEQYF.

This clonotype has a count of ten or more. The chain employs TRBV5-1 and TRBJ2-6, with unresolved D. V was clipped by 0 bases and J by 8 bases, with 12 bases between them. Germline CDR1 SGHRS, CDR2 YFSETQ. The CDR3 loop spans 15 amino acids. The CDR3 is CASSLEQSPTNVLTF. In nucleotides, the CDR3 is TGCGCCAGCAGCTTGGAACAGAGCCCTACCAACGTCCTGACTTTC.

In its sample, this clonotype was seen many times. The CDR3 DNA follows: TGCGCCAGCAGCACCGGTATCGGGGCGGGGCAGTTCTTC. Its protein is CASSTGIGAGQFF. The chain has TRBV5-1 and TRBJ2-1, with D possibly called TRBD1 or TRBD2 (5 bases each). CDR3 length: 13 residues. Germline loops: CDR1 SGHRS, CDR2 YFSETQ. Trimming cost V 4 bases and J 12 bases, with 17 bases left between them.

This clonotype came up many times. This chain links TRBV2 with TRBJ2-1; no firm D call. V lost 1 base and J lost 7, with 20 bases in between. The CDR3 is 17 amino acids. Germline assignment: CDR1 SNHLY and CDR2 FYNNEI. CDR3 nucleotides: TGTGCCAGCAGTGAAGAGGTTCTCCCCCCGAAAAGGAATGAGCAGTTCTTC. Protein product: CASSEEVLPPKRNEQFF.

This clonotype was detected a few times. The gene calls are TRBV2 and TRBJ1-3, with D unclear. The CDR3 is made up of 15 amino acids. V lost 8 bases and J lost 0, with 14 bases in between. Germline values: CDR1 SNHLY, CDR2 FYNNEI. The CDR3 sequence is CASLTTVLSGNTIYF. The CDR3 region has the DNA TGTGCCAGCCTTACCACGGTCCTCTCTGGAAACACCATATATTTT.

The genes are TRBV24-1 and TRBJ2-5; tentative D call: TRBD2 (6 bases). The CDR3 totals 15 residues. Germline loops: CDR1 KGHDR, CDR2 SFDVKD. V lost 5 bases, J lost 2 bases, and 14 bases lay in between. CDR3 amino acids: CATSVARGGQETQYF. CDR3 nucleotides: TGTGCCACCAGTGTGGCGAGGGGAGGACAAGAGACCCAGTACTTC.

This clonotype was recorded at least ten times. The V gene is TRBV19, the J gene TRBJ2-2; 13 bases line up with TRBD2. Germline V CDR1 and CDR2: LNHDA, SQIVND (reference sequence). The V and J ends lost 7 bases and 3 bases, in that order; junction bases with no gene match: 2. The CDR3 runs to 15 residues. This CDR3 is CASIGTSGDTGELFF. CDR3 coding DNA: TGTGCCAGTATTGGGACTAGCGGGGACACCGGGGAGCTGTTTTTT.

V gene TRBV29-1 combines with J gene TRBJ2-2; D is possibly TRBD1 or TRBD2 (5 bases each). CDR1 SQVTM and CDR2 ANQGSEA come from the germline V gene. There are 15 residues in the CDR3. Trimming cost V 5 bases and J 0 bases, with 13 bases left between them. CDR3 DNA: TGCAGCGTTCGGGGTACACAGGCGAACACCGGGGAGCTGTTTTTT. It codes for CSVRGTQANTGELFF.

This clonotype appeared many times. This rearrangement joins TRBV7-9 to TRBJ2-1, with TRBD2 matching 13 bases. The ends lost 2 bases at V and 7 bases at J; junction bases unmatched: 11. The CDR3 extends over 18 amino acids. The germline gives CDR1 SEHNR, CDR2 FQNEAQ (reference sequence). Here the CDR3 DNA reads TGTGCCAGCAGCTTAATATACCTAACTAGCGGGGGGGCGAATGAGCAGTTCTTC. Its protein product is CASSLIYLTSGGANEQFF.

The CDR3 is CATSEIPGQRAGTEAFF. CDR3 nucleotides: TGTGCCACCAGTGAAATCCCGGGACAGAGGGCGGGCACTGAAGCTTTCTTT. V is TRBV24-1 and J is TRBJ1-1; 7 nucleotides match TRBD1. Germline trimming cut 4 bases from V and 4 bases from J; bases unmatched to any gene: 14. The CDR3 length is 17 residues. Germline values: CDR1 KGHDR, CDR2 SFDVKD.

This chain connects TRBV10-3 to TRBJ2-1; 9 positions agree with TRBD2. Germline CDR1 reads ENHRY; CDR2 reads SYGVKD. V dropped 5 bases and J dropped 5; count of bases not matched to a gene: 7. The CDR3 sequence is 15 residues long. The CDR3 reads CAISKTSGKDNEQFF. CDR3 nucleotides: TGTGCCATCAGTAAGACTAGCGGAAAAGACAATGAGCAGTTCTTC.

This clonotype has ten or more counts. This chain joins TRBV20-1 and TRBJ1-1; 7 bases line up with TRBD1. CDR3 length: 15 amino acids. Germline CDR1 DFQATT, CDR2 SNEGSKA (reference sequence). V lost 2 bases and J lost 4; bases outside the gene matches: 10. The CDR3, as DNA: TGCAGTGCTAGACTTAAGACAGGGCCTTTCACTGAAGCTTTCTTT. Its translation is CSARLKTGPFTEAFF.

As for this clonotype: A read error may explain this, as a much larger clone is one base away. This chain joins TRBV2 and TRBJ2-1; D is perhaps TRBD1 or TRBD2 (5 bases each). There are 15 residues in the CDR3. Trimming took off 5 bases at V and 5 bases at J, with 16 bases between the two ends. CDR1 is SNHLY, CDR2 FYNNEI, per germline. CDR3 residues: CASSRTGTQNNEQFF. CDR3 coding DNA: TGTGCCAGCAGTCGCACCGGGACCCAAAACAATGAGCAGTTCTTC.

This clonotype was counted a single time. The V and J genes are TRBV24-1 and TRBJ2-3, with a tentative D call TRBD2 (7 bases). Germline CDR1 and CDR2: KGHDR and SFDVKD. V lost 2 bases, J lost 5 bases, and 16 bases lay in between. CDR3 length: 16 residues. The CDR3 is CATSDSLGGPIDTQYF. The CDR3 DNA follows: TGTGCCACCAGTGATTCTTTGGGGGGGCCGATAGATACGCAGTATTTT.

On this clonotype: Germline is not matched at one junction end, which may reflect a read error. This chain connects TRBV5-1 to TRBJ2-3; D unresolved. CDR1 and CDR2 from the germline V gene are SGHRS and YFSETQ. CDR3 length equals 15 residues. CDR3 coding DNA: TGCGCCAGCAGGTTGGTCCTGACTAGCACAGATACGCAGTATTTT. This translates into CASRLVLTSTDTQYF.

The chain recombines TRBV5-1 with TRBJ2-3; D gene uncertain. The CDR3 is made up of 16 amino acids. Trimming took off 0 bases at V and 0 bases at J, with 11 bases between the two ends. Germline CDR1 and CDR2: SGHRS and YFSETQ. The CDR3 DNA reads as TGCGCCAGCAGCTTGGCTCCCCCCCCTAGCACAGATACGCAGTATTTT. Its translation: CASSLAPPPSTDTQYF. Complete variable domain (other parts from reference TRBV5-1 and TRBJ2-3): KAGVTQTPRYLIKTRGQQVTLSCSPISGHRSVSWYQQTPGQGLQFLFEYFSETQRNKGNFPGRFSGRQFSNSRSEMNVSTLELGDSALYLCASSLAPPPSTDTQYFGPGTRLTVL.

This clonotype was observed many times. This rearrangement joins TRBV5-1 to TRBJ1-4; 7 bases are shared with TRBD1. CDR1 is SGHRS and CDR2 is YFSETQ in the germline V gene. This CDR3 has 15 amino acids. Germline trimming cut 4 bases from V and 10 bases from J; bases unmatched to any gene: 13. CDR3: CASSPLRDSGGKLFF. CDR3 DNA: TGCGCCAGCAGCCCACTCCGGGACAGTGGTGGAAAACTGTTTTTT.

As to this clonotype: This clone may be a read error of a much larger clone one base away. This likely comes from a read error, as the CDR3 has no conserved phenylalanine or tryptophan at its end. V is TRBV3-1 and J is TRBJ1-6; D ambiguous. With 0 bases removed from V and 14 bases from J, the gap between germline ends came to 14 bases. CDR1 and CDR2 (germline): LGHDT, YNNKEL (reference sequence). The CDR3 consists of 14 residues. The DNA for the CDR3 is TGTGCCAGCAGCCAAGAGAACGGCCATACGGCCCTCCACTCT. It encodes CASSQENGHTALHS.

This clonotype was observed many times. One junction end disagrees with the germline gene, perhaps due to a read error. V is TRBV10-3 and J is TRBJ1-1; D is possibly TRBD1 (6 bases). CDR1 ENHRY and CDR2 SYGVKD come from the germline V gene. The CDR3 has 14 residues. CDR3 in DNA: TGCGCCATCAGTGAGCCGGGGGCAAACACTGAAGCTTTCTTT. It yields the protein CAISEPGANTEAFF.

CDR3: CASSPNRSRADTQYF. CDR3 nucleotides: TGTGCCAGCAGCCCGAATAGGTCGAGGGCAGATACGCAGTATTTT. The chain uses TRBV3-1 and TRBJ2-3, with D possibly TRBD2 on 5 matching bases. From germline, CDR1 is LGHDT and CDR2 YNNKEL (reference sequence). V lost 4 bases to trimming and J lost 4 bases, with 15 bases between them. CDR3 length: 15 residues.

The rearrangement joins TRBV2 to TRBJ2-7; TRBD1 agrees at 9 bases. The trim removed 3 bases at V and 1 base at J, leaving 1 base unmatched. Germline V gene lookup returns CDR1 SNHLY and CDR2 FYNNEI. There are 14 residues in the CDR3. Written as DNA, the CDR3 is TGTGCCAGCAGTGATGGACAGGGGTCCTACGAGCAGTACTTC. Translation gives CASSDGQGSYEQYF.